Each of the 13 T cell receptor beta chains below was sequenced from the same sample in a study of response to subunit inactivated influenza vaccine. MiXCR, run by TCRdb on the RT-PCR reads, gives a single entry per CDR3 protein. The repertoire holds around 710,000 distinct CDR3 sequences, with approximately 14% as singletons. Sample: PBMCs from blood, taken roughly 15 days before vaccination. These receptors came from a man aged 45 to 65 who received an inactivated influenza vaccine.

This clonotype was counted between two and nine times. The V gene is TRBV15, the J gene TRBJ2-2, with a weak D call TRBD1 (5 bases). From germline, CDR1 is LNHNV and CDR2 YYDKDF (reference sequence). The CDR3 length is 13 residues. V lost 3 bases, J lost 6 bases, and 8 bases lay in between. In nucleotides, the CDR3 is TGTGCCACCAGCAGCAGGGTGGCCGGGGAGCTGTTTTTT. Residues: CATSSRVAGELFF.

DNA for the CDR3: TGCAGTGCTGGACAGGGGACCAATCAGCCCCAGCATTTT. This encodes CSAGQGTNQPQHF. V is TRBV20-1 and J is TRBJ1-5; 9 positions match TRBD1. V lost 5 bases and J lost 3; bases outside the gene matches: 2. Germline lookup yields CDR1 DFQATT and CDR2 SNEGSKA (reference sequence). CDR3 length: 13 residues.

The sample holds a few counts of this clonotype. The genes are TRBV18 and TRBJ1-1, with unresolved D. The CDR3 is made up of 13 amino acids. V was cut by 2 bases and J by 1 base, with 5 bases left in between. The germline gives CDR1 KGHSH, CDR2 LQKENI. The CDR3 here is CASSPDSNTEAFF. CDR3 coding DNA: TGTGCCAGCTCACCAGACTCGAACACTGAAGCTTTCTTT.

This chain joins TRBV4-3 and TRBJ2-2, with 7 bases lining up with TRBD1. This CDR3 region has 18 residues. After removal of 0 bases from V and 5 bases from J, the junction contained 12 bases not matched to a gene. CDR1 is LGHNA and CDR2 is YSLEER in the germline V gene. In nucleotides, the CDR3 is TGCGCCAGCAGCCAAGATTTTCCCCAAGGGGGCCTAACCGGGGAGCTGTTTTTT. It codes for CASSQDFPQGGLTGELFF.

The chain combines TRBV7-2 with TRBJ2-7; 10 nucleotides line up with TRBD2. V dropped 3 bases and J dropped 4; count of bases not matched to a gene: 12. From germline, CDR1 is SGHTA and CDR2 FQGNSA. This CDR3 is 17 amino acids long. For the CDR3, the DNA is TGTGCCAGCAGCTTGCCCGCCGGTACTAGCGGGAAGTACGAGCAGTACTTC. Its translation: CASSLPAGTSGKYEQYF.

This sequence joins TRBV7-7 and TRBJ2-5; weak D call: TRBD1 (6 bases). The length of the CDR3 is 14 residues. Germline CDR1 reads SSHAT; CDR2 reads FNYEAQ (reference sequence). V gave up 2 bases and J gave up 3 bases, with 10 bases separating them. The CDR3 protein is CASSLFPGEETQYF. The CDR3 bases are TGTGCCAGCAGCTTATTCCCAGGGGAAGAGACCCAGTACTTC.

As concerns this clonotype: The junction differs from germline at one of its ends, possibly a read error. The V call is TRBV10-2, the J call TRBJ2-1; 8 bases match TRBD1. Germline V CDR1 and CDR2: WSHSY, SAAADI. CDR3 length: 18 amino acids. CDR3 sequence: CACSKVRPGGRTYNEQFF. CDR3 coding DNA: TGTGCCTGCAGCAAAGTTCGACCAGGGGGCCGCACCTACAATGAGCAGTTCTTC.

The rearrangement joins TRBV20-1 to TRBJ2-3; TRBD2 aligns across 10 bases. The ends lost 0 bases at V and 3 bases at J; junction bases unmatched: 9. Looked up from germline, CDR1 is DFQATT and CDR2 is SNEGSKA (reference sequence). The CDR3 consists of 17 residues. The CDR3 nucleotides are TGCAGTGCTAGAGATCTAAGTAGCGGGGGGCAAACAGATACGCAGTATTTT. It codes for CSARDLSSGGQTDTQYF.

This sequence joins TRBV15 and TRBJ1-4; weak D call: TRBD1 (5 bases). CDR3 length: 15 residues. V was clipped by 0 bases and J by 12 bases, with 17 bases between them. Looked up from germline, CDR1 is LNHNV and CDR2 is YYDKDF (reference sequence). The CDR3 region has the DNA TGTGCCACCAGCAGAGATCCACGACCGGAAGGGGAACTGTTTTTT. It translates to CATSRDPRPEGELFF. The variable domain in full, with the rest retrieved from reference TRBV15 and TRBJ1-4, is DAMVIQNPRYQVTQFGKPVTLSCSQTLNHNVMYWYQQKSSQAPKLLFHYYDKDFNNEADTPDNFQSRRPNTSFCFLDIRSPGLGDTAMYLCATSRDPRPEGELFFGSGTQLSVL.

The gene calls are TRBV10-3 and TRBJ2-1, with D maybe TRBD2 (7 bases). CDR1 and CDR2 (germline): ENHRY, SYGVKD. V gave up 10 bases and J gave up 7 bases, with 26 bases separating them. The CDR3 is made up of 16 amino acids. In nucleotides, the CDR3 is TGTGCCACCTGGCGATTTGAGGGGGGGTTACAGAATGAGCAGTTCTTC. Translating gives CATWRFEGGLQNEQFF.

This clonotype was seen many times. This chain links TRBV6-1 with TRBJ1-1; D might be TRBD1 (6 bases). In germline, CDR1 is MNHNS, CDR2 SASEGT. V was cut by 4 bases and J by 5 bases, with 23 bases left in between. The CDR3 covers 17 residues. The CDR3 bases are TGTGCCAGCAGTGCCACGACAGGCGGTCCAAGGGGAACTGAAGCTTTCTTT. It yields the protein CASSATTGGPRGTEAFF.

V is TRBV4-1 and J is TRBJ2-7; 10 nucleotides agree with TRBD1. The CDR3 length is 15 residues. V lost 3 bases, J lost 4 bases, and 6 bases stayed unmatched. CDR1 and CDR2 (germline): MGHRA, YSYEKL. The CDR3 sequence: CASSHGTGVGYEQYF. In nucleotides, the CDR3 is TGCGCCAGCAGCCATGGGACAGGGGTGGGGTACGAGCAGTACTTC.

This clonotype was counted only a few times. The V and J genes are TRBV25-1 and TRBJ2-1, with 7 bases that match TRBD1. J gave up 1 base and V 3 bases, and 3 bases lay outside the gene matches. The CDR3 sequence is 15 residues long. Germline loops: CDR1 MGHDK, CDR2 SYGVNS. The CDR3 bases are TGTGCCAGCAGTGAGCTGGGACAGTCCTACAATGAGCAGTTCTTC. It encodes CASSELGQSYNEQFF. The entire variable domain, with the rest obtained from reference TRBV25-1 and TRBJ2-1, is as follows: EADIYQTPRYLVIGTGKKITLECSQTMGHDKMYWYQQDPGMELHLIHYSYGVNSTEKGDLSSESTVSRIRTEHFPLTLESARPSHTSQYLCASSELGQSYNEQFFGPGTRLTVL.